These 7 T cell receptor beta chains were sequenced from one sample in a study of blood T cell repertoires in COVID-19. Repertoires were generated with immunoSEQ multiplex PCR, while TCRdb's copy carries only in-frame clones and drops some. The table shows 100,000 to 150,000 clones, with roughly 90% occurring only once. The sequencing input was peripheral blood. The receptors shown here come from a man in his fifties or sixties with COVID-19, enrolled during active disease.

The chain has TRBV18 and TRBJ2-7, with D hard to call. The V end lost 1 base, the J end lost 1 base, and 14 bases lay between the germline ends. Germline values: CDR1 KGHSH, CDR2 LQKENI. The CDR3 contains 16 residues. The DNA for the CDR3 is TGTGCCAGCTCACCACGAACAGTGGGCAGTTCCTACGAGCAGTACTTC. Translation gives CASSPRTVGSSYEQYF.

The rearrangement uses TRBV10-3 and TRBJ2-2; 7 positions agree with TRBD1. The CDR3 sequence is 16 residues long. After removal of 3 bases from V and 5 bases from J, the junction contained 9 bases not matched to a gene. Per the germline V gene, CDR1 is ENHRY and CDR2 is SYGVKD. The CDR3: CAISDLRTGATGELFF. CDR3 nucleotides: TGTGCCATCAGTGACCTTAGAACAGGGGCGACCGGGGAGCTGTTTTTT.

V gene TRBV7-9 combines with J gene TRBJ1-2; D gene ambiguous. This CDR3 is 12 amino acids long. The germline gives CDR1 SEHNR, CDR2 FQNEAQ (reference sequence). V was pared by 5 bases and J by 8 bases, with 12 bases between. As DNA, the CDR3 is TGTGCCAGCAGCGGAGTCGCGCGGGGCTACACCTTC. Encoded protein: CASSGVARGYTF. The whole variable domain, remainder taken from reference TRBV7-9 and TRBJ1-2, is DTGVSQNPRHKITKRGQNVTFRCDPISEHNRLYWYRQTLGQGPEFLTYFQNEAQLEKSRLLSDRFSAERPKGSFSTLEIQRTEQGDSAMYLCASSGVARGYTFGSGTRLTVV.

The V call is TRBV30, the J call TRBJ1-4; TRBD1 aligns across 7 bases. Germline CDR1 reads GTSNPN; CDR2 reads SVGIG (reference sequence). There are 13 residues in the CDR3. The J segment lost 4 bases and the V segment lost 8 bases, leaving 7 bases of the junction unmatched. The CDR3 DNA reads TGTGCCCAGCCGGGACAGAATAATGAAAAACTGTTTTTT. Translated, it gives CAQPGQNNEKLFF.

This clone came up once. CDR3 in DNA: TGTGCCAGCAGCGTAGTCGACAGGGGCGGCTACAATGAGCAGTTCTTC. Its protein is CASSVVDRGGYNEQFF. The gene calls are TRBV9 and TRBJ2-1; TRBD1 aligns across 8 bases. This CDR3 comprises 16 residues. The germline V gene has CDR1 SGDLS and CDR2 YYNGEE. V shed 0 bases, J shed 3 bases, and the junction held 5 bases outside the gene matches. Together with reference TRBV9 and TRBJ2-1, the CDR3 gives the full variable domain: DSGVTQTPKHLITATGQRVTLRCSPRSGDLSVYWYQQSLDQGLQFLIQYYNGEERAKGNILERFSAQQFPDLHSELNLSSLELGDSALYFCASSVVDRGGYNEQFFGPGTRLTVL.

The V and J genes are TRBV6-5 and TRBJ1-6; 8 nucleotides match TRBD1. Trimming at V came to 6 bases and at J to 10 bases, leaving 11 bases not matched to a gene. The germline V gene has CDR1 MNHEY and CDR2 SVGAGI. This CDR3 is 15 amino acids long. CDR3 sequence: CASRKYTTGASPLHF. The CDR3 nucleotides read TGTGCCAGCAGAAAATATACGACAGGGGCCTCACCCCTCCACTTT.

This chain connects TRBV9 to TRBJ1-2, with D possibly matching TRBD1 (5 bases). V was clipped by 0 bases and J by 4 bases, with 10 bases between them. Germline V gives CDR1 SGDLS, CDR2 YYNGEE. The CDR3 spans 14 residues. CDR3 sequence reads: CASSVDGAGYGYTF. In DNA, the CDR3 is TGTGCCAGCAGCGTAGATGGGGCCGGCTATGGCTACACCTTC.